This T cell receptor beta chain was identified in a study of long-term antiretroviral therapy in people with HIV (dated by TCRdb to 2022 to 2024). Study-wide context: Collection of the earliest samples took place about a decade ahead of the 2015 WHO recommendation for immediate ART, at a time when ART was typically delayed until CD4 counts fell. The cohort contributed roughly 190 cryopreserved PBMC samples from fewer than 35 adults with confirmed HIV infection, collected serially over a mean of about 6 years (range 1-12). A retrospective serial study tested whether ART initiation and durable HIV suppression were associated with changes in peripheral blood TRB repertoire composition and diversity. No cross-contamination during QIAcube processing was seen in test extractions of a monoclonal T-cell line run alongside about 33 polyclonal samples. Of the approximately 32 participants with HIV, approximately 11 were female.

Results and caveats for the whole study, not just this receptor: Samples dated from the mid-2000s to the late 2010s, and the ART regimens used may be less effective than current ones. Expanded TRB clones identified before ART initiation dominated the repertoire at all time points, although this dominance fluctuated and declined in many PLHIV after ART. Starting ART was linked to a significant rise in TRB diversity, yet even after long-term ART the diversity remained significantly lower than in transplant donor controls. No data were available on ART adherence, viral resistance or therapy changes, limiting inferences about post-ART repertoire changes. Because pre-ART samples had limited cell numbers, unsorted PBMC were profiled rather than sorted CD4+ and CD8+ T cells. HIV repertoires had narrower CDR3 length ranges than controls, and the network structure suggested an antigen-experienced repertoire that shifted only slightly toward naive after ART. Owing to limited PBMC availability, only the TCR beta chain was sequenced, without alpha chain pairing.

Its CDR3 holds 12 amino acids, cysteine through phenylalanine. Only the CDR3 part of the read is kept: 36 bases, read in frame from the first base. The CDR1 and CDR2 encoded by the germline V gene are MNHNS and SASEGT. V loses 6 bases of germline sequence and J loses 2 bases, and the interval between the two ends is 7 bases. Worth noting for this clone: Which antigen it targets is not known. Base-call qualities are not available, and no considerably larger clone is one nucleotide away.

Inclusion was restricted to participants for whom at least one PBMC sample before ART initiation and at least two post-ART samples were available. Every participant with HIV received treatment in the United States of America. Cryopreserved samples of about 0.9-11 million PBMC were thawed and washed before DNA extraction. At the time of the earliest PBMC sample, participants with HIV were aged between about 20 and 54 years. Each participant contributed PBMC samples from 1-4 timepoints before ART initiation and 2-8 timepoints after ART initiation, with a median of 7 samples. For every participant, serial HIV viral load, CD4+ T-cell count, ART history and demographic data were obtained. A Qiagen kit on a QIAcube was used to extract genomic DNA from unsorted PBMC, with samples processed in batches of 12. The immunoSEQ hsTCRB v3.0 assay was used at survey level resolution to sequence the TRB variable region. The target sequencing depth for TRB was roughly 40,000-55,000 T-cell genomes per sample. An Illumina MiSeq with a v3 150-cycle kit was used to sequence the pooled TRB libraries. In the paper's pipeline: Analysis of repertoires was carried out in R inside a reproducible Nextflow workflow spanning QC, data transformation and analysis. Custom analyses were implemented in LymphoSeq2, an R package for AIRR-Seq data exploration. A few samples that yielded fewer than 5000 total TRB sequences were excluded, so that fewer than 200 HIV repertoires were analyzed. Of the roughly 180 retained HIV repertoires, 55 to 60 were collected before and around 130 after ART initiation. Repertoires were downsampled to 5000 TRB nucleotide sequences, with summary statistics averaged over 100 downsampling iterations. Only TRB sequences with CDR3 regions of at least seven amino acids were retained for analysis. A Shannon entropy-derived clonality score and the Gini coefficient were used to measure diversity. Repertoire networks linked the top 5000 CDR3 amino acid sequences whenever two sequences differed by an edit distance of one. For TRB CDR3 amino acid sequences, antigen specificity groups and MHC restriction were predicted with GLIPH2. Known CMV, EBV, HIV or tissue antigen associations were flagged by matching CDR3 amino acid sequences against VDJdb and McPAS-TCR. Pre-ART, post-ART and control groups were compared with Wilcoxon signed-rank tests and Holm-Bonferroni correction. The immuneACCESS repertoire file appears here via TCRdb, limited to in-frame rearrangements. These files lack a portion of the clones; in checked studies, under half of the deficit traces to unresolved V genes, and the cause of the others is not known. The V and J calls and the clone size are those of that table, but D and trimming were determined from the DNA. The sample includes tens of thousands of clones, with 94% observed a single time. Jointly, the top ten make up about 2.6% of the sample.

The material was unsorted PBMCs, obtained about 7.4 years after starting antiretroviral therapy. The clonotype originates from a man aged 45-65 years with HIV. The rearrangement combines TRBV6-1 with TRBJ2-5; no D gene is confidently identified. DNA sequence: TGTGCCAGCAGCCGCCTTCAAGAGACCCAGTACTTC. This is translated as CASSRLQETQYF.